This TCR beta chain was identified in a study of control samples from healthy donors and cancer patients (dated by TCRdb to 2020 to 2021). This clone was observed once. The clone's antigen remains unknown. No quality values exist for individual bases; no much larger clone is one base distant. Preparation of the library involved the immunoSEQ multiplex PCR assay. As stored in TCRdb, this immuneACCESS dataset retains in-frame rearrangements with V and J assigned. A fraction of the clones does not appear; measured against another copy, unresolved V genes explain less than half of the discrepancy, and the remainder lacks a known reason. The sample table contains around 19,000 clones; only one count was recorded for around 84% of them. The top ten clonotypes cover about 29% of the sample. V gives up 4 bases and J gives up 9 bases, and the segment between their germline ends measures 16 bases. CDR1 SNHLY and CDR2 FYNNEI are derived from the germline V gene. From the cysteine through the phenylalanine, the CDR3 covers 14 amino acids. Here the CDR3 DNA is all that survives: 42 bases in frame from base 1.

The clonotype originates from a woman in her seventies with lung cancer. Sequencing used PBMCs. The chain joins TRBV2 to TRBJ2-1; a confident D gene designation cannot be given. The CDR3 here reads CASSGSGWLGEQFF. The DNA is as follows: TGTGCCAGCAGTGGCAGTGGTTGGTTGGGTGAGCAGTTCTTC.